Included here is one T cell receptor beta chain sequence, with context. Its antigen is still unknown. There are 16 residues in the CDR3. The J segment lost 4 bases and the V segment lost 6 bases, leaving 9 bases of the junction unmatched. Germline assignment: CDR1 WNHNN and CDR2 SYGVQD (reference sequence). This specimen belongs to a study of CD4 T cell repertoires in COVID-19. Whole-study context: Other coronavirus spike proteins restimulated relabeled CFSE-low cells expanded with IL-2 for over 8 days. Study-wide points: In SARS-CoV and/or HKU1 spike cultures, between roughly 7 and 25% of SARS-CoV-2 clonotypes reappeared. Sharing of several most expanded SARS-CoV-2-reactive clonotypes across memory subsets suggested intraclonal diversification.

No culture step preceded sequencing of the ex vivo isolated memory T cells. The repertoire was sequenced with immunoSEQ multiplex PCR; TCRdb's copy has only in-frame clones and lacks some. The table lists tens of thousands of clones, over 75% of them singletons. This receptor was identified in a human donor who had COVID-19. The sequencing used central memory CD4+ T cells from blood, collected before the COVID-19 pandemic. The V and J genes are TRBV10-1 and TRBJ2-5; TRBD1 agrees at 12 bases. The CDR3 loop is CASSPGTGGFRETQYF. DNA for the CDR3: TGCGCCAGCAGCCCCGGGACAGGGGGCTTTAGAGAGACCCAGTACTTC.